This is a list of T cell receptor beta chains from one sample in a study of OX40 agonist ivuxolimab in advanced cancers. Only in-frame clones appear in the TCRdb table, and some are missing; sequencing was by immunoSEQ multiplex PCR. Found here are about 65,000 clones, roughly nine tenths of them singletons; the top ten hold around 1%. Here the sequenced sample was CD4+ or CD8+ T cells sorted from blood, taken in a trial of the OX40 agonist ivuxolimab. Receptors were obtained from an adult with an advanced solid tumor such as melanoma, head and neck, liver or kidney cancer. The CDR3 runs from the conserved cysteine through the conserved F or W. Fields, in order: clone size, J gene, D gene, V gene, CDR3 DNA, CDR3 protein. D genes are given only for firm matches. Clone size is not always given. Where it is, it says once, few, many or a class for expanded clones.

>-|TRBJ1-5|-|TRBV7-9
TGTGCCAGCAGCTCAAATAGCAATCAGCCCCAGCATTTT
CASSSNSNQPQHF
>-|TRBJ1-1|TRBD1|TRBV6-5
TGTGCCAGCAGTACAGGGGGCTCCAACACTGAAGCTTTCTTT
CASSTGGSNTEAFF
>-|TRBJ1-1|TRBD1|TRBV6-4
TGTGCCAGCAACCCGGGACAGGGATCACCGAACACTGAAGCTTTCTTT
CASNPGQGSPNTEAFF
>-|TRBJ1-4|-|TRBV2
TGTGCCAGCAGACAGACGGCAACTAATGAAAAACTGTTTTTT
CASRQTATNEKLFF
>few|TRBJ2-7|-|TRBV10-1
TGCGCCAGCACATCTTATCGGGGCTCCTACGAGCAGTACTTC
CASTSYRGSYEQYF
>few|TRBJ1-6|-|TRBV11-2
TGTGCCAGCAGCGCAGGGTATAATTCACCCCTCCACTTT
CASSAGYNSPLHF
>-|TRBJ2-7|TRBD1|TRBV7-8
TGTGCCAGCAGCCCGGGGACAGTATACGAGCAGTACTTC
CASSPGTVYEQYF
>-|TRBJ2-1|TRBD2|TRBV7-2
TGTGCCAGCAGCTCTAGCGGTGGGGGGGTTTCAGGTGAGCAGTTCTTC
CASSSSGGGVSGEQFF
>-|TRBJ2-7|TRBD1|TRBV7-9
TGTGCCAGCACCCGCCAAGGGGGCAACTACGAGCAGTACTTC
CASTRQGGNYEQYF
>-|TRBJ1-4|-|TRBV10-3
TGTGCCATCAGTGGCAGCGCCAAAGAAAAACTGTTTTTT
CAISGSAKEKLFF
>-|TRBJ2-5|-|TRBV7-8
TGTGCCAGCCGCCGGGGGAACCAAGAGACCCAGTACTTC
CASRRGNQETQYF
>-|TRBJ2-3|TRBD1|TRBV2
TGTGCCAGCAGTTTTACCGGGACAGGGCTTCCGACAGATACGCAGTATTTT
CASSFTGTGLPTDTQYF
>-|TRBJ2-7|-|TRBV28
TGTGCCACCAGCGAAGAGCGGACTTACGAGCAGTACTTC
CATSEERTYEQYF
>once|TRBJ1-1|-|TRBV15
TGTGCCACCAGCAGAGATGACTCGGGACACAGTGGGAAAGCTTTCTTT
CATSRDDSGHSGKAFF
>-|TRBJ1-4|TRBD1|TRBV7-2
TGTGCCAGCAGCACCGGGACAGGGGGCGCAGAACTGTTTTTT
CASSTGTGGAELFF
>few|TRBJ2-1|TRBD1|TRBV5-1
TGCGCCAGCAGGCAGGGGGCTACAGTACGAGTTGAGCAGTTCTTC
CASRQGATVRVEQFF
>-|TRBJ2-2|-|TRBV18
TGTGCCAGCTCACCAGTTTCGCAGGGGAGCACCGGGGAGCTGTTTTTT
CASSPVSQGSTGELFF
>-|TRBJ1-1|TRBD1|TRBV30
TGTGCCTGGAGTCAGGGGGAAGGACTAAGAATGAACACTGAAGCTTTCTTT
CAWSQGEGLRMNTEAFF
>-|TRBJ1-5|-|TRBV27
TGTGCCAGCAGTTTCCTCGGGTCGCTAAATCAGCCCCAGCATTTT
CASSFLGSLNQPQHF
>-|TRBJ1-1|-|TRBV27
TGTGCCAGCCTGGCTTGGACCCGGGCCGAGAACACTGAAGCTTTCTTT
CASLAWTRAENTEAFF
>-|TRBJ1-5|-|TRBV19
TGTGCCAGTAGTGGCCCTAGCAATCAGCCCCAGCATTTT
CASSGPSNQPQHF
>once|TRBJ1-6|TRBD1|TRBV29-1
TGCAGCGTACAAACCGGGACAGGGGGTTCACCCCTCCACTTT
CSVQTGTGGSPLHF
>-|TRBJ1-1|TRBD1|TRBV2
TGTGCCAGCAGCGTTAACAGGGGGGAAGCTTTCTTT
CASSVNRGEAFF
>-|TRBJ2-1|-|TRBV6-1
TGTGCCAGCAGTGTCCGCCAGCCCTTAAGGGGTGAGCAGTTCTTC
CASSVRQPLRGEQFF
>-|TRBJ2-1|TRBD1|TRBV5-1
TGCGCCAGCAGCTTGAGGACAGGGACCGAGCAGTTCTTC
CASSLRTGTEQFF
>-|TRBJ1-1|-|TRBV2
TGTGCCAGCAGTGGAGGACTCTCGGGGGCCAGGAACACTGAAGCTTTCTTT
CASSGGLSGARNTEAFF
>-|TRBJ1-2|-|TRBV19
TGTGCCACCTCCGAGGACGGATTCTATGGCTACACCTTC
CATSEDGFYGYTF
>once|TRBJ1-2|-|TRBV19
TGTGCCAGTAGTGCCGGGAATTTGGATGGCTACACCTTC
CASSAGNLDGYTF
>-|TRBJ1-5|-|TRBV12-5
TGTGCTAGTGGTCAAATTTCCCGCCAGCCCCAGCATTTT
CASGQISRQPQHF
>-|TRBJ2-5|-|TRBV7-3
TGTGCCAGCAGCCAGCGAGGGACCTACCAAGAGACCCAGTACTTC
CASSQRGTYQETQYF
>-|TRBJ2-5|-|TRBV6-1
TGTGCCAGCAGGAGGGGGTCTTTGGAGGGGACCCAGTACTTC
CASRRGSLEGTQYF
>-|TRBJ2-5|TRBD2|TRBV7-2
TGTGCCAGCAGCTTCTTTCCTAGCGGGGGGCCGGGGACCCAGTACTTC
CASSFFPSGGPGTQYF
>-|TRBJ2-5|-|TRBV5-4
TGTGCCAGCAGCTCAGACCAGCGCGAGACCCAGTACTTC
CASSSDQRETQYF
>-|TRBJ2-5|-|TRBV6-1
TGTGCCAGCAGTGAAAGGCGGGTAGCGTTAGAGACCCAGTACTTC
CASSERRVALETQYF
>-|TRBJ2-2|TRBD1|TRBV5-8
TGTGCCAGCAGCTTATATACTAGGACAGGGGCGAACACCGGGGAGCTGTTTTTT
CASSLYTRTGANTGELFF
>-|TRBJ2-7|-|TRBV10-3
TGTGCCATCAGTGAGTCGGCTGGGGAGCAGTACTTC
CAISESAGEQYF
>once|TRBJ1-2|TRBD1|TRBV27
TGTGCCAGCAGTTTGTCAGGGGGCTTAGGTGGCTACACCTTC
CASSLSGGLGGYTF
>-|TRBJ1-1|TRBD1|TRBV11-2
TGTGCCAGCAGCCCGGGACAGGTCAACACTGAAGCTTTCTTT
CASSPGQVNTEAFF
>few|TRBJ1-1|-|TRBV2
TGTGCCAGCCAGAGCCGGGAGGAGGCTTTCTTT
CASQSREEAFF
>-|TRBJ1-1|TRBD1|TRBV11-2
TGTGCCAGCAGCCCTACTACAGGGGGCGCCTTTACTGAAGCTTTCTTT
CASSPTTGGAFTEAFF